Presented here are 4 T cell receptor beta chains from one specimen sequenced in a study of cytomegalovirus exposure and HLA in healthy donors. TCRdb's copy holds only in-frame clones and misses some; the assay was immunoSEQ multiplex PCR. The sample yields hundreds of thousands of clones, roughly 89% seen once. Source material: PBMCs. The receptors were sampled from a woman between 18 and 30 years old in good health and CMV-seronegative.

Here the CDR3 reads CASTGGTTEAFF. The CDR3 region has the DNA TGTGCCAGCACGGGGGGCACCACTGAAGCTTTCTTT. The chain recombines TRBV2 with TRBJ1-1; possible D gene TRBD1, 6 bases. The CDR3 sequence is 12 residues long. V dropped 7 bases and J dropped 4 bases, with 10 bases sitting between them. Germline CDR1 and CDR2: SNHLY and FYNNEI.

This chain uses TRBV10-3 with TRBJ2-1; 13 bases agree with TRBD2. Germline assignment: CDR1 ENHRY and CDR2 SYGVKD. This CDR3 spans 17 amino acids. Trimming cost V 6 bases and J 7 bases; bases outside gene matches: 12. The CDR3 bases are TGTGCCATCAGCCCTAATCAGGGACTAGCGGGAAAGAATGAGCAGTTCTTC. It yields the protein CAISPNQGLAGKNEQFF.

This clone was seen a few times. This chain connects TRBV28 to TRBJ2-7; the match to TRBD2 covers 9 bases. Germline V gene lookup returns CDR1 MDHEN and CDR2 SYDVKM. V lost 4 bases and J lost 2; bases outside the gene matches: 6. The CDR3 is made up of 15 amino acids. CDR3 region: CASSSPGLAAYEQYF. CDR3 coding DNA: TGTGCCAGCAGTTCGCCGGGACTAGCAGCCTACGAGCAGTACTTC.

The chain combines TRBV11-2 with TRBJ1-5; TRBD1 matches 9 bases. Losses at the gene ends were 5 bases for V and 6 bases for J; bases not matched to a gene: 11. Per the germline V gene, CDR1 is SGHAT and CDR2 is FQNNGV. The CDR3 is 16 residues long. The CDR3 sequence: CASSPNRGQGGQPQHF. The CDR3 DNA reads as TGTGCCAGCAGCCCTAATCGGGGACAGGGAGGTCAGCCCCAGCATTTT.